Ten or more counts support the clone carrying this T cell receptor (beta chain). Patients aged 18 to 65 had newly diagnosed hyperthyroidism that had lasted under 2 months. Patients were excluded because of uncontrolled infection, other autoimmune disease, pregnancy or lactation. In making diagnoses, clinical symptoms, serum thyroxine and TRAb, thyroid ultrasound and orbital computed tomography were all used. RNA transcripts were the template for amplifying TCR beta CDR3 regions. HTBI primers drove first-round RT-PCR of the TCR CDR3. TCRdb called the multiplex PCR reads again in MiXCR, with one record for every CDR3 protein. The table has around 340,000 distinct CDR3 sequences, about 18% seen once. The data originate from a study of T cells in Graves' hyperthyroidism and ophthalmopathy. Germline-derived CDR1 and CDR2 are LNHNV and YYDKDF (reference sequence). Trimming cost V 1 base and J 1 base, with 8 bases left between them. The CDR3 has 15 amino acids.

The sequenced material came from blood. This clonotype originated in a woman in her twenties or thirties with Graves' hyperthyroidism that later progressed to Graves' ophthalmopathy. This rearrangement joins TRBV15 to TRBJ1-5; tentatively, D is TRBD1 (5 bases). CDR3 in DNA: TGTGCCACCAGCAGAGCTGGGGGAAGCAATCAGCCCCAGCATTTT. Residues: CATSRAGGSNQPQHF.